This T cell receptor (beta chain) was identified in a study of spatial heterogeneity in lung cancer (dated by TCRdb to the late 2010s). Background on the whole study: Samples were obtained from 72 patients with early-stage, untreated non-small cell lung cancer from the lung TRACERx cohort. Follow-up PBMC samples were sequenced whenever the samples were available, and the median time to follow-up was around two years after resection. Beta-chain transcripts were consistently detected in greater numbers than alpha-chain transcripts, which likely reflected higher beta-chain transcript abundance. In the raw uncorrected reads, each unique combination of TCR and UMI appeared more than ten times on average. In non-small cell lung cancer, the study made a quantitative comparison of TCR alpha and beta repertoires among multiple tumor regions, matched nontumor lung and blood. Nonsynonymous mutation counts, determined by whole-exome sequencing of tumor tissue, were related to TCR repertoire features. At surgery, both alpha and beta chains were TCR-sequenced in 220 tumor regions, about 64 matched nontumor lung samples and 56 PBMC samples.

Overall study results and their limits: Only 14 patients were included in the comparisons of baseline and follow-up blood repertoires. Ubiquitous expanded tumor TCRs were detected in blood more often at tumor resection than at routine follow-up. Additional single-cell paired TCR alpha and beta sequencing was considered necessary to confirm, at a functional level, the hypothesis that regional TCRs recognize regional mutations.

In the paper's terms, the time point label means: blood at routine non-recurrence follow-up after resection. TCR sequencing used whole RNA extracted from tumor and nontumor lung tissue, or from cryopreserved PBMC samples, without cell sorting. Only patients for whom sufficient RNA was available from at least two tumor regions were selected for TCR sequencing. Remarks on this clonotype: The specificity of this receptor is unknown. Base qualities were left out, and no much larger clone turns up one base away.

Libraries came from 5' RACE. Sequenced using a NextSeq 500. The TCR library protocol attached a unique molecular identifier to each TCR cDNA molecule to allow correction of PCR and sequencing errors. Per the source publication's procedure: TCR identification, UMI-based error correction and CDR3 extraction were performed with Decombinator tools. Expanded TCRs were defined as those above a frequency of 2 per 1,000, corresponding to the top 1% of the tumor frequency distribution. Renyi diversity was calculated using the R vegan package after each repertoire was subsampled 100 times to 5,000 TCRs. To build CDR3 similarity networks, amino acid triplet string-kernel similarity was used, and CDR3s were connected when their pairwise similarity was above 0.82. TCRdb reran the public reads through fastp at Q25 and MiXCR, keeping productive beta chains. When rows share a CDR3 protein, they turn into one entry using the most common DNA and genes. TCRdb assigned the V and J calls; the authors' analysis was not used. In this sample the table shows under 150,000 distinct CDR3 sequences, roughly an eighth of which occur a single time. The ten largest clones represent about 15% of the sample.

V lost 3 bases and J lost 3 bases; the stretch between them is 12 bases long. CDR3 length: 15 amino acids, cysteine to phenylalanine. Just the 45-base CDR3 DNA is kept, in frame starting at base 1. CDR1 and CDR2 were assigned from the germline V gene as MDHEN and SYDVKM. The V and J segments used are TRBV28 and TRBJ2-4; confidence is insufficient to name the D gene. Material: PBMCs, obtained at follow-up. The receptor's source is a male donor with early-stage non-small cell lung cancer. For the CDR3, the sequence is CASSLVGLGKNIQYF. The DNA reads TGTGCCAGCAGTTTGGTCGGGCTCGGCAAAAACATTCAGTACTTC.